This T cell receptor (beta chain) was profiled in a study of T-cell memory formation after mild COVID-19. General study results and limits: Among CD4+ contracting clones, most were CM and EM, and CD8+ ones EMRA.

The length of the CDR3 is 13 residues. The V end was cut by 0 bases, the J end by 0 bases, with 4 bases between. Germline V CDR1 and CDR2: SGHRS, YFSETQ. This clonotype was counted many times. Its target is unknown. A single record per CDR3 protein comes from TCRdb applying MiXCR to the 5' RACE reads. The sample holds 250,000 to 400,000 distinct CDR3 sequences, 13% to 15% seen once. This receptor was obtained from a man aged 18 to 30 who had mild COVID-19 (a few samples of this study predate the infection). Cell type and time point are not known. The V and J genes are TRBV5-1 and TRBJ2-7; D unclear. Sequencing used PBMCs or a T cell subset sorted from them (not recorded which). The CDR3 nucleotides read TGCGCCAGCAGCTTGGATAACTCCTACGAGCAGTACTTC. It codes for CASSLDNSYEQYF.